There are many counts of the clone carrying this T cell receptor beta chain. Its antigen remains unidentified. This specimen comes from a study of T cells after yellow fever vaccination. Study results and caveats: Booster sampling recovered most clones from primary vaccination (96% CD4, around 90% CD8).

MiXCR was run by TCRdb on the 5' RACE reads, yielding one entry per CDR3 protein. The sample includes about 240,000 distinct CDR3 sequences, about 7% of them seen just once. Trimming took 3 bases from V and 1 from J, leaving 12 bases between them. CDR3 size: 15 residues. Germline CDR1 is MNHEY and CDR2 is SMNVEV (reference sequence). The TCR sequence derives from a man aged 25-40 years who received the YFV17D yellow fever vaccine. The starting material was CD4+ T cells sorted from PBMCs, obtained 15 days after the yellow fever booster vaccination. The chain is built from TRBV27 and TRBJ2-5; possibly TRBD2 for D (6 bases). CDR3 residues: CASSFTRGSQETQYF. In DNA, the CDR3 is TGTGCCAGCAGTTTCACCCGGGGGAGCCAAGAGACCCAGTACTTC.